These 29 T cell receptor beta chains were all obtained from the same sample, sequenced in a study of T cell repertoires in aging, cancer and after chemotherapy. TCR beta rearrangements were amplified from peripheral blood genomic DNA. Multiplex touch-down PCR with TRB-A/B primers amplified rearranged V-D-J TRB sequences. One entry per CDR3 protein results from TCRdb running MiXCR on the multiplex PCR reads. The data show 4,000 to 5,500 distinct CDR3 sequences, approximately 22% seen once. What was sequenced was blood. These TCRs come from a human donor with a blood cancer.

The chain is built from TRBV7-9 and TRBJ2-3; D perhaps matches TRBD2 (6 bases). The CDR3 loop spans 15 amino acids. Trimming cost V 4 bases and J 5 bases, with 16 bases left between them. Germline V gene sequence: CDR1 SEHNR, CDR2 FQNEAQ (reference sequence). In nucleotides, the CDR3 is TGTGCCAGCAGCTCCCAGCCGGGGGATCAAGATACGCAGTATTTT. Translating gives CASSSQPGDQDTQYF. The variable domain in full, with the rest retrieved from reference TRBV7-9 and TRBJ2-3, is DTGVSQNPRHKITKRGQNVTFRCDPISEHNRLYWYRQTLGQGPEFLTYFQNEAQLEKSRLLSDRFSAERPKGSFSTLEIQRTEQGDSAMYLCASSSQPGDQDTQYFGPGTRLTVL.

The sample holds a few counts of this clonotype. The CDR3 loop reads CASSLAAGGDYGYTF. The CDR3 bases are TGTGCCAGCAGCTTAGCGGCAGGGGGCGACTATGGCTACACCTTC. V usage is TRBV5-6 and J usage is TRBJ1-2; 8 nucleotides match TRBD1. Trimming cost V 2 bases and J 3 bases; bases outside gene matches: 6. Germline CDR1 SGHDT, CDR2 YYEEEE. The length of the CDR3 is 15 residues.

This clonotype is termed medium-sized. This chain joins TRBV10-3 and TRBJ2-3, with D tentatively TRBD1 (6 bases). CDR1 ENHRY and CDR2 SYGVKD come from the germline V gene. Trimming removed 6 bases at V and 5 bases at J, with 12 bases between. There are 13 residues in the CDR3. Written as DNA, the CDR3 is TGTGCCATCAGACAGGGTTCTGAAGATACGCAGTATTTT. Its translation: CAIRQGSEDTQYF.

Within the sample, this clonotype is medium-sized. J is TRBJ2-6 and V is TRBV14, with 8 positions matching TRBD1. The germline CDR1 and CDR2 sequences are SGHDN and FVKESK. The V segment lost 4 bases and the J segment 1 base; nucleotides outside the gene matches: 3. This CDR3 region has 16 residues. The CDR3 is CASSRHRGSGANVLTF. The CDR3 region has the DNA TGTGCCAGCAGCCGCCACAGGGGGTCTGGGGCCAACGTCCTGACTTTC.

Relative to its sample, this clonotype is medium-sized. This chain's CDR3 is CASSRQWATNEQYF. The CDR3 nucleotides read TGTGCCAGCAGTCGACAGTGGGCGACCAACGAGCAGTACTTC. The chain employs TRBV6-2 or TRBV6-3 and TRBJ2-7; tentatively, D is TRBD1 (5 bases). CDR3 length: 14 residues. V lost 5 bases and J lost 5, with 16 bases in between. Germline CDR1 and CDR2: MNHEY and SVGEGT.

This clonotype was detected a few times. This rearrangement joins TRBV6-6 to TRBJ1-1; D gene ambiguous. V was cut by 2 bases and J by 9 bases, with 7 bases left in between. Germline lookup yields CDR1 MNHNY and CDR2 SVGAGI (reference sequence). The CDR3 extends over 11 amino acids. The CDR3 DNA follows: TGTGCCAGCAGTTACACCTATAAAGCTTTCTTT. This encodes CASSYTYKAFF.

To note about this clonotype: A single base separates this from a much larger clone, so it may be a read error. The chain links TRBV11-2 to TRBJ2-6; no firm D call. From germline, CDR1 is SGHAT and CDR2 FQNNGV. The CDR3 has 15 amino acids. The CDR3 here is CTSSFNGAGANVLTF. CDR3 sequence (DNA): TGTACCAGCAGCTTCAACGGCGCTGGGGCCAACGTCCTGACTTTC.

Judged by abundance, this clonotype is large. The chain couples TRBV30 to TRBJ2-6; 8 positions match TRBD1. CDR1 and CDR2 (germline): GTSNPN, SVGIG (reference sequence). CDR3 length equals 13 residues. V shed 8 bases and J 1 base; nucleotides not matched to a gene: 1. CDR3 sequence reads: CAGTGSGANVLTF. As DNA, the CDR3 is TGTGCCGGGACAGGTTCTGGGGCCAACGTCCTGACTTTC.

Concerning this clonotype: A much larger clone sits a single nucleotide away, making a read error possible. The chain joins TRBV6-1 to TRBJ2-1, with D perhaps matching TRBD2 (7 bases). Germline CDR1 and CDR2: MNHNS and SASEGT. Trimming left V 7 bases short and J 10 bases short, with 23 bases between. The CDR3 has 15 amino acids. The CDR3 nucleotides read TGTGCCAGCAAGGTTCTCCTAGGCGGGGGCTACGAGCAGTTCTTC. Translated: CASKVLLGGGYEQFF.

This clonotype was seen a handful of times. The J gene is TRBJ2-7, the V gene TRBV14, with 12 bases aligning to TRBD1. The CDR3 runs 14 residues. Germline values: CDR1 SGHDN, CDR2 FVKESK. Trimming at V came to 4 bases and at J to 7 bases, leaving 5 bases not matched to a gene. Here the CDR3 reads CASSPPGQGAEQYF. The CDR3 nucleotides read TGTGCCAGCAGCCCTCCGGGACAGGGGGCGGAGCAGTACTTC.

This chain uses TRBV7-6 with TRBJ1-2; D is unclear. CDR3 length equals 17 residues. Germline V gene data show CDR1 as SGHVS and CDR2 as FNYEAQ. The V end lost 1 base, the J end lost 2 bases, and 17 bases lay between the germline ends. The CDR3 sequence is CASSLDFEGLPNYGYTF. CDR3 nucleotides: TGTGCCAGCAGCTTAGATTTTGAAGGGTTGCCGAACTATGGCTACACCTTC.

This clonotype has just a few counts. The CDR3, as DNA: TGCGCCAGCAGCCAAGGCCCGGCCTCCAATGAGCAGTTCTTC. The encoded protein is CASSQGPASNEQFF. The V and J genes are TRBV4-1 and TRBJ2-1; D is unclear. V lost 1 base, J lost 6 bases, and 10 bases lay in between. This CDR3 spans 14 amino acids. Per germline, CDR1 MGHRA and CDR2 YSYEKL.

Sample share makes this clonotype medium-sized (0.01 to 0.1%). The genes are TRBV6-1 and TRBJ2-3, with a weak D call TRBD1 (5 bases). Trimming took 6 bases from V and 5 from J, leaving 21 bases between them. Germline-derived CDR1 and CDR2 are MNHNS and SASEGT. This CDR3 is built from 16 residues. The CDR3 loop is CASRGWGQGKEDTQYF. The CDR3 DNA is TGTGCCAGCAGGGGTTGGGGCCAGGGAAAGGAAGATACGCAGTATTTT.

The chain employs TRBV6-1 and TRBJ2-6, with a tentative D call TRBD2 (5 bases). The V gene's germline CDR1 is MNHNS and CDR2 SASEGT. The CDR3 is 16 residues long. The V end was cut by 5 bases, the J end by 0 bases, with 11 bases between. This chain's CDR3 is CASSWYRGSGANVLTF. The CDR3 DNA reads as TGTGCCAGCAGTTGGTATCGGGGCTCTGGGGCCAACGTCCTGACTTTC.

This clonotype occurred a few times. The CDR3, as DNA: TGTGCCAGTAGGGGTATCGGGACAGGTTTTTACGAGCAGTACTTC. Its translation is CASRGIGTGFYEQYF. The chain has TRBV19 and TRBJ2-7, with TRBD1 identical over 8 bases. With V trimmed by 6 bases and J by 4 bases, 11 bases remained unmatched. This CDR3 region has 15 residues. Germline lookup yields CDR1 LNHDA and CDR2 SQIVND (reference sequence).

This clonotype is medium-sized. This chain links TRBV6-5 with TRBJ2-5; D is possibly TRBD1 (6 bases). The V end was cut by 5 bases, the J end by 2 bases, with 15 bases between. The CDR3 runs 15 residues. Germline CDR1 and CDR2: MNHEY and SVGAGI. CDR3 sequence: CASSDTGIGQETQYF. Here the CDR3 DNA reads TGTGCCAGCAGTGATACAGGGATCGGACAAGAGACCCAGTACTTC.

CDR3 protein: CASSYVEGAGNIQYF. The CDR3 DNA reads as TGTGCCAGCAGTTACGTGGAGGGCGCGGGAAACATTCAGTACTTC. The chain recombines TRBV6-5 with TRBJ2-4, with D perhaps TRBD2 (6 bases). CDR3 size: 15 residues. The germline V and J ends were trimmed by 2 bases and 6 bases, with 14 bases remaining between them. Per the germline V gene, CDR1 is MNHEY and CDR2 is SVGAGI.

This clonotype is judged medium-sized. This sequence joins TRBV6-1 and TRBJ2-5, with 8 bases matching TRBD1. The V gene end was trimmed by 1 base and the J gene end by 1 base; junction bases not matched to a gene: 5. The CDR3 has 16 amino acids. Germline CDR1 MNHNS, CDR2 SASEGT. The CDR3: CASSEGGGTGQETQYF. In nucleotides, the CDR3 is TGTGCCAGCAGTGAAGGAGGAGGGACAGGCCAAGAGACCCAGTACTTC.

The chain combines TRBV5-1 with TRBJ2-2; maybe TRBD1 (5 bases). Germline V gives CDR1 SGHRS, CDR2 YFSETQ. The CDR3 is 17 residues long. V was cut by 4 bases and J by 2 bases, with 18 bases left in between. The CDR3 DNA follows: TGCGCCAGCAGCCTCTCCCCTCAAGGGGCCAACACCGGGGAGCTGTTTTTT. Translating gives CASSLSPQGANTGELFF. Together with reference TRBV5-1 and TRBJ2-2, the CDR3 gives the full variable domain: KAGVTQTPRYLIKTRGQQVTLSCSPISGHRSVSWYQQTPGQGLQFLFEYFSETQRNKGNFPGRFSGRQFSNSRSEMNVSTLELGDSALYLCASSLSPQGANTGELFFGEGSRLTVL.

J is TRBJ2-1 and V is TRBV6-1; 9 positions match TRBD2. This CDR3 region has 15 residues. V lost 6 bases to trimming and J lost 5 bases; unmatched junction nucleotides: 8. Germline lookup yields CDR1 MNHNS and CDR2 SASEGT. The CDR3 here is CASRPGLAPNNEQFF. The CDR3 DNA sequence: TGTGCCAGCAGACCCGGACTAGCGCCAAACAATGAGCAGTTCTTC.

This clonotype qualifies as medium-sized (0.01 to 0.1%). The chain employs TRBV18 and TRBJ2-7; 8 bases agree with TRBD2. The CDR3 loop spans 13 amino acids. Losses at the gene ends were 6 bases for V and 3 bases for J; bases not matched to a gene: 4. Germline V gives CDR1 KGHSH, CDR2 LQKENI. CDR3 residues: CASSPGLDYEQYF. In nucleotides, the CDR3 is TGTGCCAGCTCGCCGGGACTAGACTACGAGCAGTACTTC.

This clonotype was observed a few times. The V and J genes are TRBV10-3 and TRBJ2-7; 8 bases are a match to TRBD1. With 9 bases clipped from V and 0 bases from J, the junction kept 4 bases outside the gene matches. Germline-derived CDR1 and CDR2 are ENHRY and SYGVKD. There are 13 residues in the CDR3. The CDR3, as DNA: TGTGCCATAAACAGGGGGGACTCCTACGAGCAGTACTTC. It translates to CAINRGDSYEQYF.

Details on this clonotype: The junction does not match germline at one end; this may be a read error. CDR3 amino acids: CASNPTRYQQYF. The CDR3, as DNA: TGTGCCAGCAACCCGACCCGCTACCAGCAGTACTTC. The J gene is TRBJ2-7, the V gene TRBV12-3 or TRBV12-4, with D hard to call. The CDR3 has 12 residues.

This clonotype is medium-sized (0.01 to 0.1%). The chain links TRBV30 to TRBJ2-7; D might be TRBD1 (5 bases). Germline V gene data show CDR1 as GTSNPN and CDR2 as SVGIG (reference sequence). Trimming took off 7 bases at V and 2 bases at J, with 9 bases between the two ends. CDR3 size: 11 residues. CDR3: CASQGAYEQYF. CDR3 nucleotide sequence: TGTGCCTCCCAGGGCGCCTACGAGCAGTACTTC.

The chain recombines TRBV19 with TRBJ2-3; 16 bases are shared with TRBD2. This CDR3 has 15 amino acids. Germline CDR1 is LNHDA and CDR2 is SQIVND (reference sequence). V shed 6 bases and J 3 bases; nucleotides not matched to a gene: 0. This CDR3 reads CASRGLAGGTDTQYF. In DNA form, the CDR3 reads TGTGCCAGTAGGGGACTAGCGGGGGGGACAGATACGCAGTATTTT.

The gene calls are TRBV5-1 and TRBJ1-4, with TRBD1 matching over 9 bases. There are 15 residues in the CDR3. The germline V gene has CDR1 SGHRS and CDR2 YFSETQ. Losses at the gene ends were 4 bases for V and 1 base for J; bases not matched to a gene: 2. CDR3 residues: CASSPDRGTNEKLFF. In nucleotides, the CDR3 is TGCGCCAGCAGCCCGGACAGGGGAACTAATGAAAAACTGTTTTTT. Combining the CDR3 with reference TRBV5-1 and TRBJ1-4 gives the whole variable domain KAGVTQTPRYLIKTRGQQVTLSCSPISGHRSVSWYQQTPGQGLQFLFEYFSETQRNKGNFPGRFSGRQFSNSRSEMNVSTLELGDSALYLCASSPDRGTNEKLFFGSGTQLSVL.

The table lists this clonotype with a few counts. The chain uses TRBV6-6 and TRBJ1-1, with TRBD1 identical over 10 bases. V lost 2 bases and J lost 5; bases outside the gene matches: 8. Germline loops: CDR1 MNHNY, CDR2 SVGAGI (reference sequence). This CDR3 is 16 amino acids long. The CDR3 coding sequence is TGTGCCAGCAGTTACGGGGCCGGGACAGGGGATACTGAAGCTTTCTTT. It codes for CASSYGAGTGDTEAFF.

By share of the sample, this clonotype is medium-sized. The gene calls are TRBV6-1 and TRBJ2-3, with 7 positions matching TRBD2. This CDR3 region has 13 residues. Germline V gene data show CDR1 as MNHNS and CDR2 as SASEGT. V was pared by 7 bases and J by 4 bases, with 5 bases of the junction left unmatched. For the CDR3, the DNA is TGTGCCAGCACCGAAAGCGGGGCAGATACGCAGTATTTT. This codes for CASTESGADTQYF.

This clonotype showed up just a few times. This CDR3 is CASSLQGFVDTQYF. CDR3 DNA: TGCGCCAGCAGCTTACAGGGTTTTGTGGATACGCAGTATTTT. The gene calls are TRBV5-1 and TRBJ2-3, with D maybe TRBD1 (6 bases). Trimming removed 2 bases from V and 6 bases from J, with 13 bases in between. CDR3 length equals 14 residues. CDR1 and CDR2 from the germline V gene are SGHRS and YFSETQ. Full variable domain (remainder filled in from reference TRBV5-1 and TRBJ2-3): KAGVTQTPRYLIKTRGQQVTLSCSPISGHRSVSWYQQTPGQGLQFLFEYFSETQRNKGNFPGRFSGRQFSNSRSEMNVSTLELGDSALYLCASSLQGFVDTQYFGPGTRLTVL.